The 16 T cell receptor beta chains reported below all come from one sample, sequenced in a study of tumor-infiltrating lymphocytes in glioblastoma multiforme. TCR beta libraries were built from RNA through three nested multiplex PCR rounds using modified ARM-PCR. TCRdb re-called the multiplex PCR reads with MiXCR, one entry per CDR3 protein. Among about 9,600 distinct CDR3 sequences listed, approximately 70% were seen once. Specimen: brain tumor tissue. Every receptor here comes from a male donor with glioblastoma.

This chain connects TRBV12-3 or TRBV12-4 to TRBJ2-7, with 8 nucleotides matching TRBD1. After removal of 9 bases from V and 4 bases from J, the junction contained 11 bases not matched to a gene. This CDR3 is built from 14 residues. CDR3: CASRQQGAPYEQYF. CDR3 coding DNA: TGTGCCAGTAGGCAGCAGGGGGCGCCGTACGAGCAGTACTTC.

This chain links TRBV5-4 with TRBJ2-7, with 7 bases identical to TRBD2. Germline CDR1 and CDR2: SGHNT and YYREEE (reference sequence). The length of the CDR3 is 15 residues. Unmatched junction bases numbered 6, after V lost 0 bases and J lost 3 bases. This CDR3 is CASSLGGGGSYEQYF. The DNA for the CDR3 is TGTGCCAGCAGCTTGGGTGGGGGAGGGAGCTACGAGCAGTACTTC.

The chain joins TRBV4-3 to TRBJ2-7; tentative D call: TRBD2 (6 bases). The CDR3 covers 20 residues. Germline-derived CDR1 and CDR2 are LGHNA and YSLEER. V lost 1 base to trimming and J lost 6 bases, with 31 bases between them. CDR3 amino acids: CASSQAPPGLGRAGPSEQYF. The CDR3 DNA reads TGCGCCAGCAGCCAAGCCCCCCCGGGACTCGGGCGGGCGGGCCCCTCCGAGCAGTACTTC.

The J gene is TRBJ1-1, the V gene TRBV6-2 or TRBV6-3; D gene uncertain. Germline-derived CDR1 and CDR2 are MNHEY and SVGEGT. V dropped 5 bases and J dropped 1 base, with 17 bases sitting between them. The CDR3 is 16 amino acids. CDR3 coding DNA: TGTGCCAGCAGTGAAGACATTGGAAGTACGAACACTGAAGCTTTCTTT. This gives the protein CASSEDIGSTNTEAFF.

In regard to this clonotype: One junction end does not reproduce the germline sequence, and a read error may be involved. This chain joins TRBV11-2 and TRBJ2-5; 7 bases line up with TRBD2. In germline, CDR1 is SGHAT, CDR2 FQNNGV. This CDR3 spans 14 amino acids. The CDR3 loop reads CAIRFQAGRETRYF. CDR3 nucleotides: TGTGCCATCCGCTTCCAGGCAGGGCGGGAGACCCGGTACTTC. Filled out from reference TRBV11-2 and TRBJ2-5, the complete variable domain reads EAGVAQSPRYKIIEKRQSVAFWCNPISGHATLYWYQQILGQGPKLLIQFQNNGVVDDSQLPKDRFSAERLKGVDSTLKIQPAKLEDSAVYLCAIRFQAGRETRYFGPGTRLLVL.

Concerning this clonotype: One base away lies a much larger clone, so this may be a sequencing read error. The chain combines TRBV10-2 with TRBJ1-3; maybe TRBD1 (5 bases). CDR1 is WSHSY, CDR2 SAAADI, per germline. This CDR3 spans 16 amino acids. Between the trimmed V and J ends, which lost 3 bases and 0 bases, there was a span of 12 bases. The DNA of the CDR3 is TGCGCCAGCAGTGAAATCCGGGGGACCTCTGGAAACACCATATATTTT. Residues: CASSEIRGTSGNTIYF.

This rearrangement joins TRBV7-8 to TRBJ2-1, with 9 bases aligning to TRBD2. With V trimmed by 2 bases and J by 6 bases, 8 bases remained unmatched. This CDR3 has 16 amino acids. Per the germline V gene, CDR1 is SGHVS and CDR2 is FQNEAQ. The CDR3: CASSLLGRGLANEQFF. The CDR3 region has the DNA TGTGCCAGCAGCTTATTGGGTCGGGGACTAGCCAATGAGCAGTTCTTC.

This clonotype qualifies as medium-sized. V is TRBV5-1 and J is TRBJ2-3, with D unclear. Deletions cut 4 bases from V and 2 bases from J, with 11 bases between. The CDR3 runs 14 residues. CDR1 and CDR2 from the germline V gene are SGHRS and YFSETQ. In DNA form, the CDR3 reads TGCGCCAGCAGCCAGGACCGACACACAGATACGCAGTATTTT. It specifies CASSQDRHTDTQYF.

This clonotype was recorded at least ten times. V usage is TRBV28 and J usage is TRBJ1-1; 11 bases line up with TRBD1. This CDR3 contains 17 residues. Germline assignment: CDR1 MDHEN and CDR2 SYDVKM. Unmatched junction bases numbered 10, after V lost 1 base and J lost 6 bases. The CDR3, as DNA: TGTGCCAGCAGTTTATCCCCTCTGGGACAGGGGGTAGCTGAAGCTTTCTTT. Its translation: CASSLSPLGQGVAEAFF.

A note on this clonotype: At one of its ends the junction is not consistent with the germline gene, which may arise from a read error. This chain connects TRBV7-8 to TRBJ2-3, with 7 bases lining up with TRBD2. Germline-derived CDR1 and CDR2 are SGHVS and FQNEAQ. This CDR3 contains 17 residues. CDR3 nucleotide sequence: TGTGCCAGCAGCGAAGGAGGGACTAAGAGAGGCACAGATACGCATTATTTT. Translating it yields CASSEGGTKRGTDTHYF. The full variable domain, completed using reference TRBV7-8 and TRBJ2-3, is GAGVSQSPRYKVAKRGQDVALRCDPISGHVSLFWYQQALGQGPEFLTYFQNEAQLDKSGLPSDRFFAERPEGSVSTLKIQRTQQEDSAVYLCASSEGGTKRGTDTHYFGPGTRLTVL.

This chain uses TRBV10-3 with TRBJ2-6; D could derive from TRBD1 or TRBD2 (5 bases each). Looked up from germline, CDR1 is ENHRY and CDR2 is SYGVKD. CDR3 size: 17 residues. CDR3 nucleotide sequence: TGTGTCACTTTTCCCGGGACGGGGAATTCTGGGGCCAACGTCCTGACTTTC. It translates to CVTFPGTGNSGANVLTF.

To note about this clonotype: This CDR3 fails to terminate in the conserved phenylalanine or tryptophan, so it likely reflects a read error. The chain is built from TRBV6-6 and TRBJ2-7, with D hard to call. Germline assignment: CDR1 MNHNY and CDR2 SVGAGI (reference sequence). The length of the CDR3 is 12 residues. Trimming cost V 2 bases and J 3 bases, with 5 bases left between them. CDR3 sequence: CASSYTYYEQYL. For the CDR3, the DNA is TGTGCCAGCAGTTACACATACTACGAGCAGTACCTC.

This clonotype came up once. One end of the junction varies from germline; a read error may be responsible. The CDR3 bases are TGTGCCAGCAGCTGGGCCCCGTTTAGTGAGCAGAACTTC. It encodes CASSWAPFSEQNF. The rearrangement uses TRBV5-6 and TRBJ2-7; D uncertain. From germline, CDR1 is SGHDT and CDR2 YYEEEE. The CDR3 spans 13 residues.

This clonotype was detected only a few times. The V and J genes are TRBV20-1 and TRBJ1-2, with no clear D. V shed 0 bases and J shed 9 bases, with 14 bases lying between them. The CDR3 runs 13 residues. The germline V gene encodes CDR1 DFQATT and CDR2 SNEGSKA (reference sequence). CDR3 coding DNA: TGCAGTGCTAGAGATGAGTCCTCTACGCGCTACACCTTC. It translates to CSARDESSTRYTF.

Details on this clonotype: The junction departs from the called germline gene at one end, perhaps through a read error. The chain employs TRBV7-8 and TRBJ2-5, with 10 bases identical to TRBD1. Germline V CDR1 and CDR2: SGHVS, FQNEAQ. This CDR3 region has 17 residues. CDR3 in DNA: TGTGCCAGCAGCCCCGCCGGGACAGGGGTTGTTCGAGAGACCCATTACTTC. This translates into CASSPAGTGVVRETHYF. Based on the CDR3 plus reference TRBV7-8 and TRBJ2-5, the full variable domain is GAGVSQSPRYKVAKRGQDVALRCDPISGHVSLFWYQQALGQGPEFLTYFQNEAQLDKSGLPSDRFFAERPEGSVSTLKIQRTQQEDSAVYLCASSPAGTGVVRETHYFGPGTRLLVL.

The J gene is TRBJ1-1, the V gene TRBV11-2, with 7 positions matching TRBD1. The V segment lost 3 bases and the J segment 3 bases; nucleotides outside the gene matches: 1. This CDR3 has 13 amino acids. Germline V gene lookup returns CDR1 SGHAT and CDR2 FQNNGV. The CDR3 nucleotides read TGTGCCAGCAGCTTCGGACAGGACACTGAAGCTTTCTTT. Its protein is CASSFGQDTEAFF.